These 23 T cell receptor beta chains were all obtained from the same sample, sequenced in a study of a mutant IDH1 vaccine in newly diagnosed glioma. This table comes from immunoSEQ multiplex PCR, and its TCRdb copy is limited to in-frame clones, with some not included. The sample comprises approximately 35,000 clones, about 56% of which are singletons, and approximately 11% rests with the top ten. Time point described: week 5, during vaccination. A single vaccine dose contained 300 ug of mutant IDH1 20-mer peptide, and topical imiquimod was used with it. These TCRs are of unknown antigen specificity. The starting material was PBMCs, obtained from a glioma patient whose treatment included an IDH1 peptide vaccine. These receptors originate from a woman aged 18-29 years with glioma.

Note on this clone: An end of the junction does not agree with germline; a read error may underlie this. The V gene is TRBV7-7, the J gene TRBJ1-4; D uncertain. This CDR3 region has 14 residues. Per germline, CDR1 SSHAT and CDR2 FNYEAQ (reference sequence). This CDR3 reads CASSLGPGDEKLFF. The CDR3 DNA sequence: TGTGCTAGCAGCTTAGGTCCTGGGGATGAAAAACTGTTTTTT. Supplemented by reference TRBV7-7 and TRBJ1-4, the full variable domain reads GAGVSQSPRYKVTKRGQDVTLRCDPISSHATLYWYQQALGQGPEFLTYFNYEAQPDKSGLPSDRFSAERPEGSISTLTIQRTEQRDSAMYRCASSLGPGDEKLFFGSGTQLSVL.

This clone has only a few counts. The chain has TRBV5-4 and TRBJ2-2, with D unclear. The CDR3 extends over 16 amino acids. Trimming stripped 3 bases from V and 0 bases from J, with 12 bases between. Germline V gene lookup returns CDR1 SGHNT and CDR2 YYREEE (reference sequence). The CDR3 DNA reads as TGTGCCAGCAGCTATTCACCAGGTTCGAACACCGGGGAGCTGTTTTTT. Amino acid sequence: CASSYSPGSNTGELFF.

The genes are TRBV21-1 and TRBJ2-7; the listed D gene, TRBD1, was not tested against the DNA. TRBV21-1 is described as a pseudogene. The CDR3 is 15 amino acids. The chain's CDR3 is CASSQLQGAPVEQYF. The CDR3 bases are TGTGCCAGCAGCCAACTACAGGGGGCGCCGGTCGAGCAGTACTTC.

This chain uses TRBV11-3 with TRBJ2-5; 7 bases are a match to TRBD1. The V gene end was trimmed by 3 bases and the J gene end by 0 bases; junction bases not matched to a gene: 10. The germline V gene encodes CDR1 SGHNT and CDR2 YENEEA. The CDR3 has 17 amino acids. DNA of the CDR3: TGTGCCAGCAGCTTCCTCTCCCTAGGGACAGACCAAGAGACCCAGTACTTC. Translation: CASSFLSLGTDQETQYF. Based on the CDR3 plus reference TRBV11-3 and TRBJ2-5, the full variable domain is EAGVVQSPRYKIIEKKQPVAFWCNPISGHNTLYWYLQNLGQGPELLIRYENEEAVDDSQLPKDRFSAERLKGVDSTLKIQPAELGDSAVYLCASSFLSLGTDQETQYFGPGTRLLVL.

The chain is built from TRBV7-2 and TRBJ2-3; no definite D call. This CDR3 is built from 14 residues. Germline V gene lookup returns CDR1 SGHTA and CDR2 FQGNSA. Trimming cost V 1 base and J 0 bases, with 5 bases left between them. This chain's CDR3 is CASSLGLSTDTQYF. The CDR3 DNA sequence: TGTGCCAGCAGCTTAGGACTCAGCACAGATACGCAGTATTTT.

The chain links TRBV6-4 to TRBJ1-6, with 7 bases lining up with TRBD1. Germline CDR1 and CDR2: MRHNA and SNTAGT. The CDR3 runs to 13 residues. J lost 9 bases, V lost 6 bases, and 5 bases had no gene match. CDR3 nucleotide sequence: TGTGCCAGCAGACAGGGGTTGGGTTCACCCCTCCACTTT. Translation: CASRQGLGSPLHF.

This chain joins TRBV2 and TRBJ2-3; D ambiguous. The CDR3 consists of 15 residues. CDR1 is SNHLY and CDR2 is FYNNEI in the germline V gene. V shed 3 bases and J shed 2 bases, with 12 bases lying between them. The CDR3 DNA follows: TGTGCCAGCAGTGACAACGGCAGGAACACAGATACGCAGTATTTT. As protein: CASSDNGRNTDTQYF.

This clone came up a few times. This chain links TRBV6-1 with TRBJ2-7, with TRBD2 identical over 7 bases. Unmatched junction bases numbered 8, after V lost 1 base and J lost 2 bases. The germline V gene has CDR1 MNHNS and CDR2 SASEGT. This CDR3 is built from 16 residues. CDR3 nucleotide sequence: TGTGCCAGCAGTGAAGGCAGCGGGACCACCCCCTACGAGCAGTACTTC. Residues: CASSEGSGTTPYEQYF.

V and J are TRBV5-5 and TRBJ2-7; 9 nucleotides line up with TRBD1. The germline gives CDR1 SGHKS, CDR2 YYEKEE (reference sequence). The CDR3 has 14 residues. J was trimmed by 5 bases and V by 5 bases; bases with no gene match: 8. The CDR3 spells CASRLPGQGNEQYF. In DNA, the CDR3 is TGTGCCAGCAGGCTCCCGGGACAGGGTAACGAGCAGTACTTC.

This clone was observed a handful of times. The limits of the CDR3 on the DNA are not certain, so only TCRdb's listed CDR3 is given. The rearrangement uses TRBV6-4 and TRBJ1-2. Ends included, the CDR3 has 14 residues. CDR1 and CDR2 from the germline V gene are MRHNA and SNTAGT. CDR3: CASSSSAANYGYTF.

The chain is built from TRBV28 and TRBJ2-4; D uncertain. Germline lookup yields CDR1 MDHEN and CDR2 SYDVKM. This CDR3 has 12 amino acids. Trimming pared 6 bases from V and 13 bases from J, leaving 16 bases between. The CDR3 coding sequence is TGTGCCAGCAGCTTGCCATCCCGGGCGCAGTACTTC. As protein: CASSLPSRAQYF.

The rearrangement joins TRBV7-2 to TRBJ2-5, with 9 bases lining up with TRBD1. Germline trimming cut 4 bases from V and 4 bases from J; bases unmatched to any gene: 13. Germline lookup yields CDR1 SGHTA and CDR2 FQGNSA. This CDR3 is built from 17 residues. CDR3: CASSSLIGQGRGETQYF. The CDR3 region has the DNA TGTGCCAGCAGCTCCCTCATCGGACAGGGGAGAGGAGAGACCCAGTACTTC.

The chain carries TRBV5-1 and TRBJ1-2; maybe TRBD1 (5 bases). This CDR3 region has 16 residues. V shed 0 bases and J shed 1 base, with 13 bases lying between them. Germline-derived CDR1 and CDR2 are SGHRS and YFSETQ. CDR3 bases: TGCGCCAGCAGCTTGGGAGGGGCGCGGGATAACTATGGCTACACCTTC. This sequence encodes CASSLGGARDNYGYTF.

The CDR3 region is CASRISWGGSTGELFF. The CDR3 region has the DNA TGTGCCAGTAGAATCTCGTGGGGAGGGAGCACCGGGGAGCTGTTTTTT. V and J are TRBV19 and TRBJ2-2, with TRBD2 matching over 7 bases. The length of the CDR3 is 16 residues. Germline V gene data show CDR1 as LNHDA and CDR2 as SQIVND (reference sequence). V gave up 6 bases and J gave up 4 bases; unmatched junction bases: 11.

This clone is judged medium-sized (0.01 to 0.1%). This chain uses TRBV30 with TRBJ1-3; 7 positions agree with TRBD1. CDR3 length equals 16 residues. Trimming at V came to 0 bases and at J to 2 bases, leaving 7 bases not matched to a gene. Germline CDR1 and CDR2: GTSNPN and SVGIG (reference sequence). The CDR3 is CAWSVEGTAPGNTIYF. The DNA of the CDR3 is TGTGCCTGGAGTGTCGAAGGGACAGCCCCTGGAAACACCATATATTTT.

The CDR3 region is CATSSRQGANNYGYTF. CDR3 DNA: TGTGCCACCAGCAGCAGACAGGGCGCCAATAACTATGGCTACACCTTC. V gene TRBV15 combines with J gene TRBJ1-2; 7 positions match TRBD1. Germline V gene sequence: CDR1 LNHNV, CDR2 YYDKDF (reference sequence). V dropped 3 bases and J dropped 1; count of bases not matched to a gene: 8. The CDR3 is made up of 16 amino acids.

The rearrangement uses TRBV11-3 and TRBJ1-2; D ambiguous. Trimming stripped 6 bases from V and 2 bases from J, with 13 bases between. CDR1 is SGHNT, CDR2 YENEEA, per germline. This CDR3 comprises 14 residues. CDR3 nucleotides: TGTGCCAGCAGTCAAGGGAGCGAGAACTATGGCTACACCTTC. This codes for CASSQGSENYGYTF.

The gene calls are TRBV5-6 and TRBJ2-2; 8 bases fit TRBD2. The CDR3 sequence is 15 residues long. V was clipped by 6 bases and J by 0 bases; unmatched bases: 4. From germline, CDR1 is SGHDT and CDR2 YYEEEE. CDR3 sequence reads: CASNLGGANTGELFF. The CDR3, as DNA: TGTGCCAGCAATCTCGGGGGGGCGAACACCGGGGAGCTGTTTTTT.

The genes are TRBV7-9 and TRBJ2-1, with D maybe TRBD2 (6 bases). CDR1 and CDR2 (germline): SEHNR, FQNEAQ (reference sequence). Trimming left V 0 bases short and J 3 bases short, with 15 bases between. The CDR3 is made up of 17 amino acids. CDR3 sequence reads: CASSLASSSELYNEQFF. The CDR3 coding sequence is TGTGCCAGCAGCTTAGCTTCGTCTAGCGAGCTCTACAATGAGCAGTTCTTC.

This clone showed up just a few times. The chain combines TRBV27 with TRBJ2-7; 9 positions match TRBD2. This CDR3 spans 13 amino acids. The germline V gene encodes CDR1 MNHEY and CDR2 SMNVEV (reference sequence). The V segment lost 6 bases and the J segment 2 bases; nucleotides outside the gene matches: 2. CDR3 in amino acids: CASRRGGTYEQYF. The CDR3 nucleotides are TGTGCCAGCAGGCGGGGGGGGACCTACGAGCAGTACTTC.

This clone came up a few times. This chain connects TRBV11-3 to TRBJ2-2; D is undetermined. Germline-derived CDR1 and CDR2 are SGHNT and YENEEA. The length of the CDR3 is 14 residues. V lost 2 bases and J 0 bases, leaving 4 bases between the germline ends. The CDR3: CASSLMANTGELFF. CDR3 in DNA: TGTGCCAGCAGCTTAATGGCGAACACCGGGGAGCTGTTTTTT.

This chain uses TRBV5-6 with TRBJ2-7, with TRBD2 as a possible D gene (6 bases). This CDR3 comprises 18 residues. Germline values: CDR1 SGHDT, CDR2 YYEEEE. The germline V and J ends were trimmed by 0 bases and 3 bases, with 22 bases remaining between them. CDR3 DNA sequence: TGTGCCAGCAGCTTGGCCAGGAGTAGCGGCACCCGCCTCTACGAGCAGTACTTC. Translated: CASSLARSSGTRLYEQYF.

The chain joins TRBV28 to TRBJ1-2; 9 bases are a match to TRBD1. V trimming: 5 bases; J trimming: 8 bases; junction bases outside the gene matches: 6. Germline CDR1 is MDHEN and CDR2 is SYDVKM. This CDR3 is built from 13 residues. CDR3 nucleotides: TGTGCCAGCAGTACGGGACAGGGCATCGGCTACACCTTC. Its protein is CASSTGQGIGYTF.